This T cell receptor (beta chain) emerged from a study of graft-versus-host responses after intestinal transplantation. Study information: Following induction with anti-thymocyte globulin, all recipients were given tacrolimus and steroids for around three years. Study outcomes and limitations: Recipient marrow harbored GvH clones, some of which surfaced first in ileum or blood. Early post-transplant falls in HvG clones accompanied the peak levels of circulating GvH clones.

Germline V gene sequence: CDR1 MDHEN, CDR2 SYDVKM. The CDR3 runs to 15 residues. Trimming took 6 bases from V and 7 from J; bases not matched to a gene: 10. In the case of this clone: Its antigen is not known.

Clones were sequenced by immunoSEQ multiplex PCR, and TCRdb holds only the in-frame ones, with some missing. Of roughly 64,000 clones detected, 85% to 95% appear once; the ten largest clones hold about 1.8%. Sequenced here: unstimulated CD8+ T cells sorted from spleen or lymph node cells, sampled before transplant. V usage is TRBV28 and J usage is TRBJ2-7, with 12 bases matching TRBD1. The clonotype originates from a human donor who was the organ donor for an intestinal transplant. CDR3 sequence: CASRPPGQGAWEQYF. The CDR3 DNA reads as TGTGCCAGCAGGCCGCCGGGACAGGGGGCTTGGGAGCAGTACTTC.